The 11 T cell receptor beta chains given below trace back to one sample, sequenced in a study of control samples from healthy donors and cancer patients. Libraries were prepared by immunoSEQ multiplex PCR; TCRdb keeps only in-frame clonotypes and omits some of them. The data contain about 150,000 clones, roughly 94% of them singletons. Sequencing was done on a sample of blood. The receptors derive from a man aged 35 to 55 in good health.

The chain joins TRBV7-8 to TRBJ2-7; TRBD1 is a possible D gene (5 bases). The germline V gene encodes CDR1 SGHVS and CDR2 FQNEAQ. Trimming left V 3 bases short and J 0 bases short, with 15 bases between. The CDR3 is made up of 16 amino acids. CDR3 DNA sequence: TGTGCCAGCAGCTTCCGCAGCAGGGATACCTCCTACGAGCAGTACTTC. Its protein is CASSFRSRDTSYEQYF.

The chain joins TRBV19 to TRBJ1-1; D is unclear. Germline CDR1 and CDR2: LNHDA and SQIVND (reference sequence). The CDR3 has 12 residues. Trimming shortened V by 3 bases and J by 1 base, and 3 bases separated the two germline ends. The DNA of the CDR3 is TGTGCCAGTAGTATGCGGAACACTGAAGCTTTCTTT. It translates to CASSMRNTEAFF.

The chain couples TRBV24-1 to TRBJ1-5; D is unclear. Trimming took 4 bases from V and 5 from J, leaving 8 bases between them. This CDR3 contains 13 residues. CDR1 and CDR2 from the germline V gene are KGHDR and SFDVKD. CDR3 sequence reads: CATSDSMDQPQHF. DNA of the CDR3: TGTGCCACCAGTGACAGTATGGATCAGCCCCAGCATTTT.

V and J are TRBV29-1 and TRBJ2-1; TRBD1 agrees at 7 bases. The V gene's germline CDR1 is SQVTM and CDR2 ANQGSEA. The CDR3 runs 15 residues. The trim removed 6 bases at V and 8 bases at J, leaving 16 bases unmatched. This chain's CDR3 is CSVSPTGNEWDEQFF. The DNA for the CDR3 is TGCAGCGTATCACCGACAGGGAACGAATGGGATGAGCAGTTCTTC.

This clone appeared once. The rearrangement joins TRBV5-4 to TRBJ1-5, with D tentatively TRBD1 (5 bases). Germline CDR1 reads SGHNT; CDR2 reads YYREEE (reference sequence). The germline V and J ends were trimmed by 0 bases and 6 bases, with 7 bases remaining between them. The length of the CDR3 is 13 residues. The CDR3 is CASSLGQSQPQHF. The CDR3 DNA is TGTGCCAGCAGCTTGGGACAGAGTCAGCCCCAGCATTTT.

This chain uses TRBV2 with TRBJ1-1, with D maybe TRBD1 (5 bases). Germline CDR1 SNHLY, CDR2 FYNNEI. The CDR3 extends over 14 amino acids. The V and J ends lost 2 bases and 6 bases respectively, with 13 bases between them. DNA for the CDR3: TGTGCCAGCAGTGAAATCGGCAGGGACGCTGAAGCTTTCTTT. Encoded protein: CASSEIGRDAEAFF.

The rearrangement joins TRBV4-1 to TRBJ2-1; D is undetermined. CDR1 and CDR2 (germline): MGHRA, YSYEKL. Trimming left V 3 bases short and J 0 bases short, with 9 bases between. This CDR3 spans 15 amino acids. CDR3 residues: CASSHSLSSYNEQFF. CDR3 nucleotides: TGCGCCAGCAGCCATAGCCTGAGCTCCTACAATGAGCAGTTCTTC.

The gene calls are TRBV28 and TRBJ2-7; D not resolved. Looked up from germline, CDR1 is MDHEN and CDR2 is SYDVKM. There are 12 residues in the CDR3. V lost 2 bases, J lost 2 bases, and 4 bases lay in between. The CDR3 nucleotides read TGTGCCAGCAGTTTAGTCGCCTACGAGCAGTACTTC. Translating it yields CASSLVAYEQYF.

The chain carries TRBV19 and TRBJ1-1; D call uncertain. This CDR3 has 14 residues. With 3 bases removed from V and 5 bases from J, the gap between germline ends came to 13 bases. The germline V gene has CDR1 LNHDA and CDR2 SQIVND (reference sequence). CDR3 residues: CASSIDPARTEAFF. CDR3 coding DNA: TGTGCCAGTAGTATCGACCCAGCCAGGACTGAAGCTTTCTTT. The whole variable domain, filled in from reference TRBV19 and TRBJ1-1, reads DGGITQSPKYLFRKEGQNVTLSCEQNLNHDAMYWYRQDPGQGLRLIYYSQIVNDFQKGDIAEGYSVSREKKESFPLTVTSAQKNPTAFYLCASSIDPARTEAFFGQGTRLTVV.

The genes are TRBV19 and TRBJ1-3; 8 bases fit TRBD1. J gave up 0 bases and V 4 bases, and 5 bases lay outside the gene matches. This CDR3 is built from 16 residues. Per germline, CDR1 LNHDA and CDR2 SQIVND (reference sequence). The CDR3 region has the DNA TGTGCCAGTAGTAACCGACAGGGGCGCTCTGGAAACACCATATATTTT. It codes for CASSNRQGRSGNTIYF.

The chain links TRBV20-1 to TRBJ2-7, with 9 bases fitting TRBD2. This CDR3 region has 14 residues. Germline trimming cut 3 bases from V and 3 bases from J; bases unmatched to any gene: 6. Germline V gives CDR1 DFQATT, CDR2 SNEGSKA (reference sequence). Here the CDR3 reads CSASASGGNYEQYF. In DNA form, the CDR3 reads TGCAGTGCTAGTGCAAGCGGGGGGAACTACGAGCAGTACTTC.